Sequencing of this TCR beta chain was carried out in a study of CD8+ T cells in alopecia areata. Findings of the study overall: While tofacitinib was given, many expanded lesional clones persisted in scalp and blood.

It was cDNA, reverse transcribed from extracted RNA, that served as the sequencing template. Here immunoSEQ multiplex PCR was the method, and the copy in TCRdb shows in-frame clones only, minus some. The repertoire has 200,000 to 250,000 clones, less than 65% of them found once; the top ten carry around 4.3%. This sample's treatment: oral pan-JAK inhibitor, 5-10 mg twice daily. The germline V gene has CDR1 SEHNR and CDR2 FQNEAQ (reference sequence). V was trimmed by 5 bases and J by 8 bases, leaving 18 bases between them. The length of the CDR3 is 14 residues. A word on this clone: The target antigen is unknown.

The sequencing used CD4+ T cells sorted from blood, collected at week 4, from a patient treated with tofacitinib. The source of this sequence is a human donor with alopecia areata. This chain uses TRBV7-9 with TRBJ1-2, with a weak D call TRBD1 (5 bases). For the CDR3, the DNA is TGTGCCAGCAGCCCCGCCAGTGGGGACTTGGGCTACACCTTC. It codes for CASSPASGDLGYTF.